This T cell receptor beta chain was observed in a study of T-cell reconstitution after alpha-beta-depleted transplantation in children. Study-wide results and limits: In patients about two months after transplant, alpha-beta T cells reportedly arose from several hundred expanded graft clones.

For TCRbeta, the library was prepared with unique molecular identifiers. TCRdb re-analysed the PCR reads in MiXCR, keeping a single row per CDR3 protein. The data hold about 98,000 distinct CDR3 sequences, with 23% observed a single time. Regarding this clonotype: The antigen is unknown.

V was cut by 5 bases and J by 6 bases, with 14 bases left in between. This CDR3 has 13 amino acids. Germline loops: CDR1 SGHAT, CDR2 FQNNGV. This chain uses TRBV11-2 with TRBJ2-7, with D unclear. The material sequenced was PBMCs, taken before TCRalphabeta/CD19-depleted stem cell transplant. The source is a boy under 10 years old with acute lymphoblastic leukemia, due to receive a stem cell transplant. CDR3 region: CASSAPLGGEQYF. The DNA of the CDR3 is TGTGCCAGCAGCGCTCCCCTAGGCGGCGAGCAGTACTTC. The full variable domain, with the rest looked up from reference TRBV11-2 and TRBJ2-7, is EAGVAQSPRYKIIEKRQSVAFWCNPISGHATLYWYQQILGQGPKLLIQFQNNGVVDDSQLPKDRFSAERLKGVDSTLKIQPAKLEDSAVYLCASSAPLGGEQYFGPGTRLTVT.